The clone carrying this T cell receptor (beta chain) appeared once. Antigen: not known. Sequencing was performed with immunoSEQ multiplex PCR; in TCRdb, only in-frame clones are kept and a portion is missing. The table records approximately 150,000 clones, about nine tenths of them present only once. Second-dose timings of about 4 or about 12 weeks were pooled. The sample comes from a study of T cell responses to AZD1222 COVID-19 vaccine. Study-level findings and limits: Seropositivity was recorded at baseline in only a handful of AZD1222 recipients. CD4 TCRs associated with vaccination spanned spike, dominating at 160-218 and 743-854. Repertoire sampling occurred only after the peak T cell response.

This sample comprised peripheral blood, obtained 28 days after the second AZD1222 dose. The sequence was collected from an adult who received the AZD1222 COVID-19 vaccine.

This CDR3 reads CASSLTSGGYIQYF. CDR3 DNA: TGCGCCAGCAGCTTAACCAGCGGGGGATACATTCAGTACTTC. This chain uses TRBV5-1 with TRBJ2-4, with 8 nucleotides matching TRBD2. Trimming removed 2 bases from V and 8 bases from J; junction bases left unmatched: 6. The germline V gene encodes CDR1 SGHRS and CDR2 YFSETQ. This CDR3 contains 14 residues.